This T cell receptor (beta chain) appears in the sequencing data of a study of cytomegalovirus exposure and HLA in healthy donors. Primers for the PCR totalled 60 Vbeta and 13 Jbeta. Produced via immunoSEQ multiplex PCR; TCRdb's table is partial and in-frame only. The table shows about 76,000 clones, with around 80% occurring only once. V was shortened by 3 bases and J by 4 bases, with 9 bases between the two germline ends. The CDR3 length is 13 residues. CDR1 KGHSH and CDR2 LQKENI come from the germline V gene. The chain couples TRBV18 to TRBJ2-5; tentatively, D is TRBD1 (5 bases). Sequencing was done on a sample of PBMCs. This receptor was identified in a man aged 25-40 years in good health and CMV-seronegative. CDR3 sequence reads: CASSPMQGETQYF. In nucleotides, the CDR3 is TGTGCCAGCTCACCGATGCAGGGAGAGACCCAGTACTTC.